Below are 30 T cell receptor beta chains sequenced from a single sample in a study of chemoradiotherapy in HPV16-positive cancers. Profiling relied on immunoSEQ multiplex PCR, and the TCRdb table lists in-frame clones only, not all of them. The table has under 8,500 clones, roughly 82% seen once. The source was tumor tissue, collected from a patient who underwent chemoradiotherapy. The origin of the receptors is a human donor with HPV-associated anogenital cancer.

This clone rates as medium-sized (0.01 to 0.1%). The genes are TRBV5-6 and TRBJ1-4; maybe TRBD1 (5 bases). V was shortened by 5 bases and J by 8 bases, with 16 bases between the two germline ends. The CDR3 covers 14 residues. CDR1 and CDR2 from the germline V gene are SGHDT and YYEEEE. CDR3 in amino acids: CASSSGRVQEKLFF. The DNA of the CDR3 is TGTGCCAGCAGTTCAGGGCGAGTCCAAGAAAAACTGTTTTTT.

The chain uses TRBV5-6 and TRBJ2-3; tentative D call: TRBD2 (6 bases). Trimming cost V 5 bases and J 6 bases, with 19 bases left between them. The CDR3 is made up of 15 amino acids. Germline loops: CDR1 SGHDT, CDR2 YYEEEE. The CDR3 DNA reads as TGTGCCAGCAGTTATCGGGAGTCCGGCAAGGATACGCAGTATTTT. Translating it yields CASSYRESGKDTQYF.

This clone was counted only a few times. Other nucleotide sequences in the sample specify the same CDR3. The V and J genes are TRBV5-1 and TRBJ2-5; TRBD1 matches at 8 bases. The length of the CDR3 is 14 residues. Looked up from germline, CDR1 is SGHRS and CDR2 is YFSETQ. V lost 0 bases, J lost 5 bases, and 3 bases stayed unmatched. For the CDR3, the DNA is TGCGCCAGCAGCTTGGGCAGGGGGCGGGAGACCCAGTACTTC. Translation: CASSLGRGRETQYF. Using reference TRBV5-1 and TRBJ2-5 for the parts outside the CDR3, the full variable domain is KAGVTQTPRYLIKTRGQQVTLSCSPISGHRSVSWYQQTPGQGLQFLFEYFSETQRNKGNFPGRFSGRQFSNSRSEMNVSTLELGDSALYLCASSLGRGRETQYFGPGTRLLVL.

The chain joins TRBV4-1 to TRBJ2-5; D remains ambiguous. Trimming shortened V by 8 bases and J by 5 bases, and 15 bases separated the two germline ends. The germline gives CDR1 MGHRA, CDR2 YSYEKL. This CDR3 has 13 amino acids. CDR3 amino acids: CASGQPPDETQYF. CDR3 sequence (DNA): TGCGCCAGCGGGCAGCCACCCGACGAGACCCAGTACTTC.

The chain combines TRBV7-2 with TRBJ2-7, with TRBD2 matching 8 bases. The V segment lost 1 base and the J segment 3 bases; nucleotides outside the gene matches: 5. CDR1 SGHTA and CDR2 FQGNSA come from the germline V gene. This CDR3 has 15 residues. The CDR3 region has the DNA TGTGCCAGCAGCTTAGACGGTAGCGGGGTCTACGAGCAGTACTTC. It codes for CASSLDGSGVYEQYF.

The J gene is TRBJ2-3, the V gene TRBV4-1; D gene ambiguous. Per germline, CDR1 MGHRA and CDR2 YSYEKL. Trimming pared 1 base from V and 2 bases from J, leaving 16 bases between. The CDR3 covers 17 residues. CDR3 sequence (DNA): TGCGCCAGCAGCCAAGTTGGTGGCGGCGTATACACAGATACGCAGTATTTT. As protein: CASSQVGGGVYTDTQYF.

The gene calls are TRBV7-9 and TRBJ1-4; tentative D call: TRBD1 (6 bases). V was clipped by 10 bases and J by 6 bases, with 12 bases between them. CDR3 length: 12 residues. Per germline, CDR1 SEHNR and CDR2 FQNEAQ (reference sequence). CDR3 sequence reads: CATGGHDEKLFF. As DNA, the CDR3 is TGTGCCACCGGGGGCCACGATGAAAAACTGTTTTTT.

The chain is built from TRBV6-1 and TRBJ1-2, with D hard to call. The length of the CDR3 is 12 residues. Germline V gene sequence: CDR1 MNHNS, CDR2 SASEGT. The ends were cut back, 5 bases at V and 4 bases at J, with 8 bases in the middle. In DNA form, the CDR3 reads TGTGCCAGCAGTTCACACGGCTATGGCTACACCTTC. This codes for CASSSHGYGYTF.

The chain is built from TRBV6-5 and TRBJ2-7; 7 bases are shared with TRBD1. The germline V gene has CDR1 MNHEY and CDR2 SVGAGI. J was trimmed by 7 bases and V by 5 bases; bases with no gene match: 11. This CDR3 has 14 amino acids. The CDR3 coding sequence is TGTGCCAGCAGTCCTACCAACAGGGGATGGGAGCAGTACTTC. It codes for CASSPTNRGWEQYF.

V gene TRBV6-1 combines with J gene TRBJ1-4, with D maybe TRBD1 (5 bases). Trimming left V 6 bases short and J 4 bases short, with 12 bases between. The CDR3 spans 14 residues. Per the germline V gene, CDR1 is MNHNS and CDR2 is SASEGT. In DNA form, the CDR3 reads TGTGCCAGCAGCCCCCAGGGCCATAATGAAAAACTGTTTTTT. It encodes CASSPQGHNEKLFF.

The chain is built from TRBV10-2 and TRBJ2-7, with 7 bases aligning to TRBD2. Germline CDR1 WSHSY, CDR2 SAAADI. This CDR3 spans 14 amino acids. V was pared by 5 bases and J by 3 bases, with 7 bases of the junction left unmatched. CDR3 DNA sequence: TGCGCCAGCAGTAGTCAGGGAGGGAACTACGAGCAGTACTTC. Translated: CASSSQGGNYEQYF.

The J gene is TRBJ1-6, the V gene TRBV28; 10 bases are shared with TRBD1. This CDR3 contains 18 residues. Germline V gene data show CDR1 as MDHEN and CDR2 as SYDVKM. V was pared by 3 bases and J by 4 bases, with 9 bases of the junction left unmatched. The CDR3 sequence: CASSFGTGALPYNSPLHF. The CDR3 bases are TGTGCCAGCAGTTTCGGGACAGGGGCCCTACCGTATAATTCACCCCTCCACTTT.

The rearrangement uses TRBV5-6 and TRBJ1-3; D unclear. Germline V gives CDR1 SGHDT, CDR2 YYEEEE. CDR3 length equals 16 residues. V lost 1 base to trimming and J lost 0 bases, with 11 bases between them. DNA for the CDR3: TGTGCCAGCAGCTTGAGGTTCCAGAGCTCTGGAAACACCATATATTTT. It codes for CASSLRFQSSGNTIYF.

J is TRBJ2-1 and V is TRBV9; 9 bases line up with TRBD2. V lost 4 bases to trimming and J lost 5 bases; unmatched junction nucleotides: 10. Germline-derived CDR1 and CDR2 are SGDLS and YYNGEE. The CDR3 covers 16 residues. CDR3 nucleotides: TGTGCCAGCAGCCCGGACGCTGCGGGGGGGAACAATGAGCAGTTCTTC. Translating gives CASSPDAAGGNNEQFF.

V usage is TRBV11-2 and J usage is TRBJ1-1, with D possibly being TRBD1 (6 bases). V was shortened by 5 bases and J by 4 bases, with 17 bases between the two germline ends. Germline assignment: CDR1 SGHAT and CDR2 FQNNGV. The CDR3 length is 15 residues. CDR3 residues: CASSPSSGVGTEAFF. The CDR3 region has the DNA TGTGCCAGCAGCCCGTCTTCAGGGGTAGGCACTGAAGCTTTCTTT. Complete variable domain (other parts from reference TRBV11-2 and TRBJ1-1): EAGVAQSPRYKIIEKRQSVAFWCNPISGHATLYWYQQILGQGPKLLIQFQNNGVVDDSQLPKDRFSAERLKGVDSTLKIQPAKLEDSAVYLCASSPSSGVGTEAFFGQGTRLTVV.

V gene TRBV4-3 combines with J gene TRBJ2-7; D ambiguous. From germline, CDR1 is LGHNA and CDR2 YSLEER. This CDR3 comprises 15 residues. With 0 bases removed from V and 2 bases from J, the gap between germline ends came to 11 bases. The CDR3 is CASSQEAASTYEQYF. The CDR3 DNA reads as TGCGCCAGCAGCCAAGAGGCGGCATCGACCTACGAGCAGTACTTC.

The chain couples TRBV7-2 to TRBJ1-1; TRBD1 might be the D (6 bases). V dropped 2 bases and J dropped 2 bases, with 15 bases sitting between them. The CDR3 spans 16 residues. CDR1 is SGHTA and CDR2 is FQGNSA in the germline V gene. The CDR3 protein is CASSLWHGQHNTEAFF. CDR3 in DNA: TGTGCCAGCAGCTTATGGCACGGACAGCACAACACTGAAGCTTTCTTT.

This clone was seen only once. This rearrangement joins TRBV5-5 to TRBJ1-6; D uncertain. Germline CDR1 is SGHKS and CDR2 is YYEKEE (reference sequence). Trimming pared 0 bases from V and 7 bases from J, leaving 17 bases between. The CDR3 sequence is 17 residues long. As DNA, the CDR3 is TGTGCCAGCAGCTTGGTAGTTTCGATCTCGGCGAATTCACCCCTCCACTTT. Protein: CASSLVVSISANSPLHF.

In this sample, this clone turned up once. The rearrangement uses TRBV27 and TRBJ2-3; possibly TRBD2 for D (5 bases). V was shortened by 0 bases and J by 7 bases, with 17 bases between the two germline ends. The V gene's germline CDR1 is MNHEY and CDR2 SMNVEV (reference sequence). The CDR3 runs 16 residues. The CDR3 coding sequence is TGTGCCAGCAGTTTATCGAGCAGGACGGGGATAAATACGCAGTATTTT. Translating gives CASSLSSRTGINTQYF.

A few counts support this clone. This chain joins TRBV7-2 and TRBJ1-4, with 9 bases lining up with TRBD1. Germline-derived CDR1 and CDR2 are SGHTA and FQGNSA. The length of the CDR3 is 14 residues. V shed 5 bases, J shed 5 bases, and the junction held 3 bases outside the gene matches. The CDR3 reads CASSKGQGNEKLFF. CDR3 coding DNA: TGTGCCAGCAGCAAAGGACAGGGGAATGAAAAACTGTTTTTT.

This clone appeared a few times. The chain uses TRBV27 and TRBJ2-1; D is possibly TRBD2 (7 bases). The V gene's germline CDR1 is MNHEY and CDR2 SMNVEV (reference sequence). With 10 bases removed from V and 4 bases from J, the gap between germline ends came to 17 bases. This CDR3 has 14 amino acids. For the CDR3, the DNA is TGTGCCACCGGAGGGGGGGCCGGGTACAATGAGCAGTTCTTC. It codes for CATGGGAGYNEQFF.

V gene TRBV2 combines with J gene TRBJ2-3; 8 bases map to TRBD1. CDR1 is SNHLY and CDR2 is FYNNEI in the germline V gene. The CDR3 spans 15 residues. Trimming removed 7 bases from V and 8 bases from J; junction bases left unmatched: 14. DNA for the CDR3: TGTGCCAGCACCGGAACAGGGGGGCCCGCCGGTACGCAGTATTTT. This codes for CASTGTGGPAGTQYF.

V usage is TRBV30 and J usage is TRBJ1-6; 8 nucleotides match TRBD1. Germline V lookup: CDR1 GTSNPN, CDR2 SVGIG (reference sequence). V was clipped by 0 bases and J by 6 bases; unmatched bases: 4. The CDR3 length is 15 residues. CDR3 amino acids: CAWSVGQGANSPLHF. CDR3 DNA sequence: TGTGCCTGGAGTGTAGGACAGGGAGCTAATTCACCCCTCCACTTT.

The chain combines TRBV5-1 with TRBJ2-2, with D uncertain. Trimming cost V 5 bases and J 0 bases, with 8 bases left between them. This CDR3 spans 14 amino acids. From germline, CDR1 is SGHRS and CDR2 YFSETQ. CDR3 DNA sequence: TGCGCCAGCAGGGACCACTCGAACACCGGGGAGCTGTTTTTT. Its translation: CASRDHSNTGELFF.

The sample holds a few counts of this clone. This sequence joins TRBV7-9 and TRBJ2-2, with 9 bases identical to TRBD1. The V and J ends lost 1 base and 3 bases, in that order; junction bases with no gene match: 0. Per germline, CDR1 SEHNR and CDR2 FQNEAQ (reference sequence). CDR3 length equals 15 residues. In DNA, the CDR3 is TGTGCCAGCAGCTTAGGGACAGGGGACACCGGGGAGCTGTTTTTT. Amino acid sequence: CASSLGTGDTGELFF.

The chain links TRBV5-1 to TRBJ1-3, with D possibly being TRBD1 (5 bases). From germline, CDR1 is SGHRS and CDR2 YFSETQ. The V gene lost 0 bases and the J gene lost 2 bases, with 12 bases spanning the gap. This CDR3 has 16 amino acids. This CDR3 is CASSLELGGAGNTIYF. The CDR3 bases are TGCGCCAGCAGCTTGGAATTGGGGGGGGCTGGAAACACCATATATTTT. Based on the CDR3 plus reference TRBV5-1 and TRBJ1-3, the full variable domain is KAGVTQTPRYLIKTRGQQVTLSCSPISGHRSVSWYQQTPGQGLQFLFEYFSETQRNKGNFPGRFSGRQFSNSRSEMNVSTLELGDSALYLCASSLELGGAGNTIYFGEGSWLTVV.

V gene TRBV7-2 combines with J gene TRBJ1-4; D possibly corresponds to TRBD1 (5 bases). Trimming shortened V by 3 bases and J by 7 bases, and 15 bases separated the two germline ends. The germline V gene has CDR1 SGHTA and CDR2 FQGNSA. The CDR3 has 15 amino acids. The CDR3 sequence is CASSFPTSGLEKLFF. The CDR3 nucleotides read TGTGCCAGCAGCTTCCCTACCTCAGGGCTTGAAAAACTGTTTTTT.

J is TRBJ2-6 and V is TRBV9, with 7 bases fitting TRBD2. The CDR3 consists of 15 residues. In germline, CDR1 is SGDLS, CDR2 YYNGEE. Trimming cost V 3 bases and J 4 bases; bases outside gene matches: 4. DNA of the CDR3: TGTGCCAGCAGCGGGGGGGGTAGCGGGGCCAACGTCCTGACTTTC. Its translation: CASSGGGSGANVLTF.

The chain couples TRBV5-1 to TRBJ1-4; possible D gene TRBD1, 6 bases. This CDR3 contains 13 residues. Germline V lookup: CDR1 SGHRS, CDR2 YFSETQ. The ends were cut back, 4 bases at V and 7 bases at J, with 11 bases in the middle. CDR3 in DNA: TGCGCCAGCAGCCCTGGGGGCAGTGAAAAACTGTTTTTT. It translates to CASSPGGSEKLFF.

The rearrangement links TRBV2 to TRBJ1-1, with TRBD1 identical over 7 bases. The V segment lost 2 bases and the J segment 4 bases; nucleotides outside the gene matches: 10. Germline V gene lookup returns CDR1 SNHLY and CDR2 FYNNEI. This CDR3 spans 16 amino acids. The CDR3 sequence is CASSEMGAGGGTEAFF. CDR3 nucleotide sequence: TGTGCCAGCAGTGAAATGGGGGCAGGGGGGGGCACTGAAGCTTTCTTT. Full variable domain (rest looked up from reference TRBV2 and TRBJ1-1): EPEVTQTPSHQVTQMGQEVILRCVPISNHLYFYWYRQILGQKVEFLVSFYNNEISEKSEIFDDQFSVERPDGSNFTLKIRSTKLEDSAMYFCASSEMGAGGGTEAFFGQGTRLTVV.